This T cell receptor beta chain was identified in a study of OX40 agonist ivuxolimab in advanced cancers. With respect to the entire study: The costimulatory receptor OX40 (CD134) was targeted by ivuxolimab, a fully human IgG2 agonistic monoclonal antibody. The paper describes the monotherapy dose-escalation part (N of about 57 patients) of the phase I trial of ivuxolimab. Intravenous ivuxolimab was administered to patients every 2 weeks at six dose levels: 0.01, 0.1, 0.3, 1.5, 3 and 10 mg/kg. A male proportion of around 83% and a mean age of approximately 58 years, ranging from about 23 to 79, were recorded for the dose-escalation cohort. Patients were allowed to have had prior anti-PD-1, anti-PD-L1 or anti-CTLA-4 therapy, and 40% of the dose-escalation patients had previously received checkpoint inhibitors. Of the approximately 50 dose-escalation patients, hepatocellular carcinoma was present in around 20, melanoma in roughly 15, renal cell carcinoma in 9 and head and neck cancer in 9. Three dose-escalation patients achieved partial responses, one with hepatocellular carcinoma and two with cutaneous melanoma. The point of sequencing TCRbeta in the periphery was to test whether ivuxolimab changed TCR sequence diversity and drove clonal T-cell expansion. Summary of the overall study and its limitations: Low levels of normalized T-cell clonal expansion were also seen in some nonresponding patients. After ivuxolimab, expanded clones were on average more numerous among CD8+ T cells than among CD4+ T cells. Clonal expansion of both CD4+ and CD8+ blood T cells was observed from baseline to week 6 at doses 0.1 to 3.0 mg/kg. Antigen specificity was not determined for the clonally expanded peripheral T cells. In partial responders in the 0.1-3.0 mg/kg groups, normalized peripheral clonal expansion was found to be among the lowest, especially among CD8+ T cells.

V is shortened by 0 bases, J by 2 bases, and the region joining them spans 14 bases. From its cysteine to its phenylalanine, the CDR3 spans 17 amino acids. CDR3 DNA is the only sequence kept; it has 51 bases, read in frame from the first base. The germline V gene supplies CDR1 SGHRS and CDR2 YFSETQ. Genomic DNA was extracted from sorted cells for sequencing of the TCRbeta CDR3 region. The immunoSEQ Assay was used for sequencing of TCRbeta CDR3 regions. In its TCRdb copy, this immuneACCESS table keeps in-frame sequences only and misses some clones. Where compared with another copy, unresolved V genes explain less than half of these, and the others have no known cause. This sample gives roughly 87,000 clones in total; approximately 90% of them show up just once. The top ten clonotypes cover roughly 0.75% of the sample. The trial excluded patients who had a history of autoimmune disease or were on systemic immunosuppression. In every dose cohort, peripheral blood was drawn for TCR sequencing at baseline, cycle 4 day 1, and cycle 7 day 1. The samples were taken from a phase I, first-in-human, multicenter, open-label dose-escalation trial of ivuxolimab. Adults with locally advanced or metastatic melanoma, renal cell, hepatocellular, or head and neck squamous cell carcinoma were enrolled in the trial. Before TCR sequencing, CD4+ and CD8+ T cells were separately sorted from peripheral blood.

A remark on this clone: Its cognate antigen has yet to be identified. The record has no base qualities; no much larger clone is one base away.

The source was CD4+ or CD8+ T cells sorted from blood, collected in a trial of the OX40 agonist ivuxolimab. The rearrangement joined TRBV5-1 to TRBJ2-2; TRBD1 is a possible D gene, resting on 5 matching bases. The sequence came from an adult with an advanced solid tumor such as melanoma, head and neck, liver or kidney cancer. The CDR3 reads as follows: CASSLGQNPRNTGELFF. The nucleotides are TGCGCCAGCAGCTTGGGACAGAACCCTCGAAACACCGGGGAGCTGTTTTTT.